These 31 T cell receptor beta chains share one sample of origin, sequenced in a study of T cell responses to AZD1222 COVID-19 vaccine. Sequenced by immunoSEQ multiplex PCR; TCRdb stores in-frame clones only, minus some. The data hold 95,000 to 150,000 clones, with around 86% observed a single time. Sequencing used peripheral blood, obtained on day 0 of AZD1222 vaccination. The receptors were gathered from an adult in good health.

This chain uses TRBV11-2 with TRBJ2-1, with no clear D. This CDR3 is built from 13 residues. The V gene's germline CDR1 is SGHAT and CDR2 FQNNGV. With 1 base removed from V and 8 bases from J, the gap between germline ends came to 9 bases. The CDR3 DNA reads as TGTGCCAGCAGCTTAGTGGGTAGTGATGAGCAGTTCTTC. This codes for CASSLVGSDEQFF.

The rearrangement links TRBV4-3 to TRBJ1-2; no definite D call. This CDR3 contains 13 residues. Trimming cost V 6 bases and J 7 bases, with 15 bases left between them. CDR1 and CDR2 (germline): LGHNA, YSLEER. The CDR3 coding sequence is TGCGCCAGCAGTCCCACCCAGAGCACTGGCTACACCTTC. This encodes CASSPTQSTGYTF.

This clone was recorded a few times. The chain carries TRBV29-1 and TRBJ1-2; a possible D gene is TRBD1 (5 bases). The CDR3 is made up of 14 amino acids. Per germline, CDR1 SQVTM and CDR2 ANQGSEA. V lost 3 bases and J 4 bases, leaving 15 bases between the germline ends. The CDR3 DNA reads TGCAGCGTTGACGGGGGTAACAGAGGCTATGGCTACACCTTC. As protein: CSVDGGNRGYGYTF. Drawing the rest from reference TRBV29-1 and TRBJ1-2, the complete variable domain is SAVISQKPSRDICQRGTSLTIQCQVDSQVTMMFWYRQQPGQSLTLIATANQGSEATYESGFVIDKFPISRPNLTFSTLTVSNMSPEDSSIYLCSVDGGNRGYGYTFGSGTRLTVV.

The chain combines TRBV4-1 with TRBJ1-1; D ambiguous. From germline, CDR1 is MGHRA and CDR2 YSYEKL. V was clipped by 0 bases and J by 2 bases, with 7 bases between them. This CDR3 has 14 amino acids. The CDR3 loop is CASSQDRPNTEAFF. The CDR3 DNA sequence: TGCGCCAGCAGCCAAGACAGACCAAACACTGAAGCTTTCTTT.

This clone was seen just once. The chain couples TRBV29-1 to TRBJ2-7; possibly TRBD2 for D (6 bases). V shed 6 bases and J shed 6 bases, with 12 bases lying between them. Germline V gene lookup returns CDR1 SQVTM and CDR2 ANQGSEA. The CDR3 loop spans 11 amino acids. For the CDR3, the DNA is TGCAGCGTCGGAGCGGGCAGCGAGCAGTACTTC. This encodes CSVGAGSEQYF.

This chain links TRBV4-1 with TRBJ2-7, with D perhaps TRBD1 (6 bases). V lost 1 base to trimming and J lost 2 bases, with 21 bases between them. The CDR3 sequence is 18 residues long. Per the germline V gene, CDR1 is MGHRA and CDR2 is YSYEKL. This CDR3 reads CASSQGYWVGTPPYEQYF. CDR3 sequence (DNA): TGCGCCAGCAGCCAAGGGTATTGGGTCGGGACACCGCCCTACGAGCAGTACTTC.

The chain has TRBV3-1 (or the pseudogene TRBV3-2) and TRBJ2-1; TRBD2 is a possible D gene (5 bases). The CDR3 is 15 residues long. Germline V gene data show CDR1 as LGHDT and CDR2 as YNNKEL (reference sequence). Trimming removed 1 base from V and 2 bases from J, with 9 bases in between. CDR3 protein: CASSQVAGPYNEQFF. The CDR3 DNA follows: TGTGCCAGCAGCCAAGTCGCGGGTCCCTACAATGAGCAGTTCTTC.

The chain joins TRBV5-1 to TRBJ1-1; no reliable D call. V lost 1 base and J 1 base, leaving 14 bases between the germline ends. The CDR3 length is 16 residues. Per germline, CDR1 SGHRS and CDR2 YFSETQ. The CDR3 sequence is CASSLTKTLSNTEAFF. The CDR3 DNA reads TGCGCCAGCAGCTTGACTAAAACTTTATCGAACACTGAAGCTTTCTTT.

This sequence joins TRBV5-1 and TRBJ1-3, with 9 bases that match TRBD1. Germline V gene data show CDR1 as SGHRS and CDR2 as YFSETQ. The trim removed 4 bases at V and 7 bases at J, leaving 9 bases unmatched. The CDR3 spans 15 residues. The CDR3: CASSTTTGGLNTIYF. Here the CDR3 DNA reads TGCGCCAGCAGCACTACGACAGGGGGTTTGAACACCATATATTTT. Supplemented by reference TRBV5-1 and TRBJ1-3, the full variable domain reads KAGVTQTPRYLIKTRGQQVTLSCSPISGHRSVSWYQQTPGQGLQFLFEYFSETQRNKGNFPGRFSGRQFSNSRSEMNVSTLELGDSALYLCASSTTTGGLNTIYFGEGSWLTVV.

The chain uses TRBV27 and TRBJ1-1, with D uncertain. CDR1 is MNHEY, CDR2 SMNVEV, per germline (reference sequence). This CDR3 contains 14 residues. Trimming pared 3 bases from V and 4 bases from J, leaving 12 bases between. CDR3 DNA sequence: TGTGCCAGCAGTTTCGGGGAGTCGGGCACTGAAGCTTTCTTT. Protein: CASSFGESGTEAFF.

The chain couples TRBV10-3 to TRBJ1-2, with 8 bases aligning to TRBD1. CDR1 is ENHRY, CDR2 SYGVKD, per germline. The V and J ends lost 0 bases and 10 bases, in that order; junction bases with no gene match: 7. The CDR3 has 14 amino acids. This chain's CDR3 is CAISESDRGNVYTF. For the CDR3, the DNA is TGTGCCATCAGTGAGTCAGACAGGGGTAATGTCTACACCTTC.

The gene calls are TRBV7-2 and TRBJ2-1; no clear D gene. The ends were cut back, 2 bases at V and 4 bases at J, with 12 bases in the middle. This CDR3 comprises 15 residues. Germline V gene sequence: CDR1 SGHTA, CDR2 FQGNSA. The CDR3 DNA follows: TGTGCCAGCAGCTTAAGCTGGGCTGGATACAATGAGCAGTTCTTC. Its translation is CASSLSWAGYNEQFF.

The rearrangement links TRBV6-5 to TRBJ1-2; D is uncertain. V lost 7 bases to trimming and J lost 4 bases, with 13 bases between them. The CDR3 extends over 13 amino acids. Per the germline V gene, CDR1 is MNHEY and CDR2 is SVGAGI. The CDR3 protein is CASMGRRTYGYTF. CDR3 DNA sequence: TGTGCCAGCATGGGCCGTCGTACCTATGGCTACACCTTC.

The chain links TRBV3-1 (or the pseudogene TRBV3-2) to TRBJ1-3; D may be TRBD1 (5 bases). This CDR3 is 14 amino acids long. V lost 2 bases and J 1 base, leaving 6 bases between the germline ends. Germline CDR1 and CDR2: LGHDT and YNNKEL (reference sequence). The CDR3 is CASSQTGSGNTIYF. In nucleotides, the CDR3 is TGTGCCAGCAGCCAAACAGGATCTGGAAACACCATATATTTT.

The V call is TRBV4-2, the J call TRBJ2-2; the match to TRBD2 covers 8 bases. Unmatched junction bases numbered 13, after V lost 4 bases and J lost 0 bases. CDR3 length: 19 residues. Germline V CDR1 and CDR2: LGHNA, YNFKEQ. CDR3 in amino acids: CASSPGILSGGPNTGELFF. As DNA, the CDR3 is TGTGCCAGCAGCCCAGGAATCTTAAGCGGGGGCCCGAACACCGGGGAGCTGTTTTTT.

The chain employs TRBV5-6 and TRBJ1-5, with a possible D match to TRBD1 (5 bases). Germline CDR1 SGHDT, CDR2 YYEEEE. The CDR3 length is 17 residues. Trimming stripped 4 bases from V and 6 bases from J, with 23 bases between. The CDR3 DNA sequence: TGTGCCAGCAGCGTTGGGGGTGGCGGATTTCTCTTTCAGCCCCAGCATTTT. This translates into CASSVGGGGFLFQPQHF.

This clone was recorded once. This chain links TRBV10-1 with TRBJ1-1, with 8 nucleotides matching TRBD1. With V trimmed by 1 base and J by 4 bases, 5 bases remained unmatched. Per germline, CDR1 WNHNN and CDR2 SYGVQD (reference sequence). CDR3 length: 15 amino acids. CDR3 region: CASSEYQGQGTEAFF. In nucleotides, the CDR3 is TGCGCCAGCAGTGAGTACCAAGGACAGGGCACTGAAGCTTTCTTT.

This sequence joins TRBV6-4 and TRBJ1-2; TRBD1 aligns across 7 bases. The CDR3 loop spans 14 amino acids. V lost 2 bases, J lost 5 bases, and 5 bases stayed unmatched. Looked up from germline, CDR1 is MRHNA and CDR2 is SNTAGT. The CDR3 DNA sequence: TGTGCCAGCAGTGACGGACAGGCGGGGTATGGCTACACCTTC. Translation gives CASSDGQAGYGYTF.

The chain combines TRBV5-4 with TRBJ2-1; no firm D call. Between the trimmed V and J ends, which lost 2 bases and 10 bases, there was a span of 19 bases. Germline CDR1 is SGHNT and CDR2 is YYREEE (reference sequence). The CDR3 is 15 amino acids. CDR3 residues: CASSLPRQALGEQFF. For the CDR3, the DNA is TGTGCCAGCAGCTTACCCCGACAAGCGTTGGGCGAGCAGTTCTTC.

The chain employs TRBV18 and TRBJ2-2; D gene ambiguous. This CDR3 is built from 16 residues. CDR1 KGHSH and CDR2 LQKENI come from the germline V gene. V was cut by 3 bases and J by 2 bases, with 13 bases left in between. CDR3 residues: CASSPAALLNTGELFF. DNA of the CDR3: TGTGCCAGCTCACCCGCAGCCTTACTTAACACCGGGGAGCTGTTTTTT.

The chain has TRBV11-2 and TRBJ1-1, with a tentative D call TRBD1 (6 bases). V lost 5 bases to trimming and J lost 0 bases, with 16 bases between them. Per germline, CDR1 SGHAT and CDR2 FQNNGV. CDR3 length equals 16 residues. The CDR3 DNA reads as TGTGCCAGCAGCCCGATCTTCAAGGGGGTGAACACTGAAGCTTTCTTT. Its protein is CASSPIFKGVNTEAFF.

CDR3 residues: CASSRRQGGQYF. CDR3 nucleotides: TGTGCCAGCAGCCGGAGGCAGGGGGGGCAGTACTTC. The chain links TRBV5-5 to TRBJ2-7; tentative D call: TRBD1 (7 bases). Germline-derived CDR1 and CDR2 are SGHKS and YYEKEE (reference sequence). V was trimmed by 4 bases and J by 9 bases, leaving 14 bases between them. The CDR3 has 12 residues.

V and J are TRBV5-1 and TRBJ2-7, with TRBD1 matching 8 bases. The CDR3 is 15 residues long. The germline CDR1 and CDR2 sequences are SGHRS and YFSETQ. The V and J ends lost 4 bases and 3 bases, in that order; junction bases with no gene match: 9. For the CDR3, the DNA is TGCGCCAGCAGCCCGGGTCAGGGGGCGGGCTACGAGCAGTACTTC. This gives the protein CASSPGQGAGYEQYF.

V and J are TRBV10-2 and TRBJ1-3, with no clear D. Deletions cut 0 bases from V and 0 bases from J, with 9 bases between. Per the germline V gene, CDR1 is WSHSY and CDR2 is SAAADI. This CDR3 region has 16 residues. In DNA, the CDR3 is TGCGCCAGCAGTGAGTCGTGGTTTAACTCTGGAAACACCATATATTTT. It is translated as CASSESWFNSGNTIYF.

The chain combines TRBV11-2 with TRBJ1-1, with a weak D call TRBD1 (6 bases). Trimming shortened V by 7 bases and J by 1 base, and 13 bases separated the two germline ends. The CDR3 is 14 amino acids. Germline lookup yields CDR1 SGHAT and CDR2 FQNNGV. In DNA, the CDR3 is TGTGCCAGCACCGTGACAGGCACGAACACTGAAGCTTTCTTT. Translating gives CASTVTGTNTEAFF.

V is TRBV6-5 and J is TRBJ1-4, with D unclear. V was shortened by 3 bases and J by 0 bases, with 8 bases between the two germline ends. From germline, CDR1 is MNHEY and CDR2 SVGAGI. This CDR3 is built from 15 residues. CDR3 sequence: CASSYVSATNEKLFF. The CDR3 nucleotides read TGTGCCAGCAGTTATGTCAGTGCAACTAATGAAAAACTGTTTTTT.

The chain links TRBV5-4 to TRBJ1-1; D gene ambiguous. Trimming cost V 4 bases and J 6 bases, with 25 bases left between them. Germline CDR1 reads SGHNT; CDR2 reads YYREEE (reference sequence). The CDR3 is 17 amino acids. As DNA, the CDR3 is TGTGCCAGCAGCCTGGTATTCGGCAGGACGGGAAATGCTGAAGCTTTCTTT. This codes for CASSLVFGRTGNAEAFF.

The CDR3 sequence: CAWRFRGLSEQYF. CDR3 nucleotide sequence: TGTGCCTGGAGATTCAGGGGGCTGAGCGAGCAGTACTTC. The rearrangement uses TRBV30 and TRBJ2-7; 8 bases agree with TRBD1. Germline CDR1 GTSNPN, CDR2 SVGIG (reference sequence). V dropped 3 bases and J dropped 6; count of bases not matched to a gene: 7. This CDR3 spans 13 amino acids.

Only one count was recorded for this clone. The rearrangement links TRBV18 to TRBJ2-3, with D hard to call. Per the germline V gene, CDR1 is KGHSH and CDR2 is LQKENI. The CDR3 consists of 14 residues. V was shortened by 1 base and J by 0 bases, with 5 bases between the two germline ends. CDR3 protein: CASSPLGSTDTQYF. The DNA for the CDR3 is TGTGCCAGCTCACCACTCGGTAGCACAGATACGCAGTATTTT.

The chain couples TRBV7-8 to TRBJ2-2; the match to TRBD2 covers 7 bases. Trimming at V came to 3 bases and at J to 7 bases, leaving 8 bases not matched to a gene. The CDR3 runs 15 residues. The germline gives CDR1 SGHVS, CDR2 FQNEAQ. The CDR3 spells CASSFSRGDYGELFF. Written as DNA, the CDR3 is TGTGCCAGCAGCTTCAGCCGGGGGGACTACGGGGAGCTGTTTTTT.

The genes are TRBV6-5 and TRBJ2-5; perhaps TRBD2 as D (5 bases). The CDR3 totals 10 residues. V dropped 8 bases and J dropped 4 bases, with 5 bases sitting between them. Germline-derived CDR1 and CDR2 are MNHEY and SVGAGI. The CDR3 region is CASGRETQYF. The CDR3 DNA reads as TGTGCCAGCGGGAGAGAGACCCAGTACTTC.